Listed below are T cell receptor beta chains from one sample, sequenced in a study of T cell changes during pregnancy in multiple sclerosis. Generated by immunoSEQ multiplex PCR, the TCRdb table keeps only in-frame clones and is missing some. The table lists more than 70,000 clones, approximately 93% of them singletons. The sequences come from peripheral blood, collected in the second trimester of pregnancy. The receptors derive from a female donor with multiple sclerosis, enrolled in a pregnancy study. CDR3s include the opening cysteine and the closing phenylalanine or tryptophan.

V	J	CDR3
TRBV5-4	TRBJ2-1	CASSLAAGFIHEQFF
TRBV18	TRBJ2-7	CASSPRQDNEQYF
TRBV6-5	TRBJ2-7	CASRAGQGAGEQYF
TRBV11-2	TRBJ2-2	CASSNHLQGGDTGELFF
TRBV6-1	TRBJ1-2	CASSDGTGINYGYTF
TRBV9	TRBJ2-7	CASSVTSGGPYEQYF
TRBV7-8	TRBJ2-1	CASSLGADRYNEQFF
TRBV5-1	TRBJ2-5	CASSLAKETQYF
TRBV19	TRBJ1-2	CASSIEQGANGYTF
TRBV29-1	TRBJ1-4	CSVERGAGEKLFF
TRBV4-1	TRBJ2-1	CASSASGLPDNEQFF
TRBV7-3	TRBJ2-3	CASSLNTGVSTDTQYF
TRBV10-3	TRBJ1-1	CAISGGDRMNTEAFF
TRBV5-1	TRBJ2-5	CASSLGQTQETQYF
TRBV5-1	TRBJ2-2	CASSVGLPGQGLTGELFF
TRBV9	TRBJ2-7	CASSEGQRTYEQYF
TRBV6-6	TRBJ2-3	CATKPGGPKDTQYF
TRBV13	TRBJ1-2	CASSFEAEANYGYTF
TRBV7-8	TRBJ1-2	CASSLKTGGIAEGYTF
TRBV9	TRBJ1-3	CASSVGTGTGNTIYF
TRBV27	TRBJ1-5	CASSLFSRVFNQPQHF
TRBV27	TRBJ1-5	CASSLSSAGGNQPQHF
TRBV23-1	TRBJ1-1	CASSQTGTEAFF
TRBV27	TRBJ2-5	CASSLLGRDRRKETQYF
TRBV18	TRBJ1-2	CASSYGGYGYTF
TRBV18	TRBJ2-5	CASSTPRLAGGQETQYF
TRBV6-1	TRBJ2-1	CASSEAAGGSEQFF